One and the same sample provided the 32 T cell receptor beta chains below, sequenced in a study of T-cell reconstitution after alpha-beta-depleted transplantation in children. Using unique molecular identifiers, the investigators prepared the TCRbeta library. MiXCR, run by TCRdb on the PCR reads, gives a single entry per CDR3 protein. Here the sample spans about half a million distinct CDR3 sequences, about 12% being singletons. Sequenced here: PBMCs from the stem cell graft donor, sampled from the stem cell graft. Receptor source: a human donor who donated a stem cell graft to a child with combined immunodeficiency.

The gene calls are TRBV27 and TRBJ2-3; TRBD2 matches 14 bases. The J segment lost 0 bases and the V segment lost 5 bases, leaving 13 bases of the junction unmatched. Germline V gives CDR1 MNHEY, CDR2 SMNVEV (reference sequence). The CDR3 is 20 amino acids. The DNA for the CDR3 is TGTGCCAGCAGTGAGCAGGGGGGACTAGCGGGAGTACCTAGCACAGATACGCAGTATTTT. It yields the protein CASSEQGGLAGVPSTDTQYF.

The CDR3 DNA sequence: TGTGCCAGCAGCTTAACGACGGCCACAGATACGCAGTATTTT. It specifies CASSLTTATDTQYF. The V and J genes are TRBV7-6 and TRBJ2-3; D gene ambiguous. The V gene lost 2 bases and the J gene lost 2 bases, with 8 bases spanning the gap. The length of the CDR3 is 14 residues. Germline V gene lookup returns CDR1 SGHVS and CDR2 FNYEAQ.

The rearrangement links TRBV9 to TRBJ1-6; no clear D. Germline V gene lookup returns CDR1 SGDLS and CDR2 YYNGEE. CDR3 length: 15 amino acids. V lost 3 bases and J 10 bases, leaving 17 bases between the germline ends. The CDR3 DNA reads as TGTGCCAGCAGCGCAGGCCGACCGGGCGTGTCACCCCTCCACTTT. This encodes CASSAGRPGVSPLHF.

The gene calls are TRBV29-1 and TRBJ2-1; D not resolved. Germline V gene data show CDR1 as SQVTM and CDR2 as ANQGSEA. The CDR3 spans 15 residues. V lost 3 bases and J lost 4, with 16 bases in between. CDR3 amino acids: CSVEIPTQDYNEQFF. The CDR3 DNA reads TGCAGCGTTGAGATCCCCACTCAGGATTACAATGAGCAGTTCTTC.

This clonotype has more than one count but fewer than ten. The chain carries TRBV7-2 and TRBJ1-2; TRBD1 aligns across 7 bases. The germline V gene has CDR1 SGHTA and CDR2 FQGNSA. J was trimmed by 3 bases and V by 4 bases; bases with no gene match: 5. The CDR3 is 14 amino acids. CDR3 sequence: CASSYSQGDYGYTF. The DNA for the CDR3 is TGTGCCAGCAGCTATAGCCAGGGGGACTATGGCTACACCTTC.

This clonotype was detected many times. J is TRBJ2-1 and V is TRBV28, with D unclear. Between the trimmed V and J ends, which lost 3 bases and 7 bases, there was a span of 10 bases. The CDR3 consists of 13 residues. Germline lookup yields CDR1 MDHEN and CDR2 SYDVKM. CDR3 nucleotides: TGTGCCAGCAGTTTTAGCCTATGGAATGAGCAGTTCTTC. As protein: CASSFSLWNEQFF.

This clonotype came up many times. The chain employs TRBV7-6 and TRBJ2-5; no definite D call. Germline V gene data show CDR1 as SGHVS and CDR2 as FNYEAQ. The V gene lost 5 bases and the J gene lost 0 bases, with 1 base spanning the gap. The CDR3 length is 11 residues. CDR3: CASSHQETQYF. CDR3 nucleotide sequence: TGTGCCAGCAGCCACCAAGAGACCCAGTACTTC.

In this sample, this clonotype turned up a few times. The V call is TRBV6-2 or TRBV6-3, the J call TRBJ2-3, with D uncertain. The germline gives CDR1 MNHEY, CDR2 SVGEGT. The CDR3 contains 15 residues. V was cut by 6 bases and J by 2 bases, with 15 bases left in between. The DNA for the CDR3 is TGTGCCAGCAGCCTCTTCGGGCGGCACACAGATACGCAGTATTTT. This translates into CASSLFGRHTDTQYF.

This clonotype was counted only a few times. The V and J genes are TRBV7-3 and TRBJ2-5; weak D call: TRBD1 (5 bases). Between the trimmed V and J ends, which lost 0 bases and 7 bases, there was a span of 9 bases. Germline V gives CDR1 SGHTA, CDR2 FQGTGA. This CDR3 contains 13 residues. The CDR3 DNA sequence: TGTGCCAGCAGCTTAACAGGGGAACGGACCCAGTACTTC. Translated, it gives CASSLTGERTQYF.

This sequence joins TRBV11-2 and TRBJ2-7; tentative D call: TRBD1 (5 bases). This CDR3 is 18 amino acids long. V lost 4 bases and J 3 bases, leaving 25 bases between the germline ends. Germline-derived CDR1 and CDR2 are SGHAT and FQNNGV. This CDR3 reads CASSSSPPSDTGVYEQYF. CDR3 sequence (DNA): TGTGCCAGCAGCTCATCCCCCCCATCGGACACAGGAGTCTACGAGCAGTACTTC.

This clonotype was seen at least ten times. The chain employs TRBV7-3 and TRBJ2-1, with D hard to call. The germline V gene has CDR1 SGHTA and CDR2 FQGTGA. The CDR3 has 15 residues. V was clipped by 3 bases and J by 0 bases, with 9 bases between them. The chain's CDR3 is CASSLSHSSYNEQFF. The CDR3 DNA sequence: TGTGCCAGCAGCTTGAGCCACAGCTCCTACAATGAGCAGTTCTTC.

This clonotype was detected many times. This chain links TRBV6-1 with TRBJ2-1, with 7 nucleotides matching TRBD2. V was pared by 5 bases and J by 6 bases, with 10 bases of the junction left unmatched. The V gene's germline CDR1 is MNHNS and CDR2 SASEGT. The length of the CDR3 is 15 residues. The CDR3 sequence: CASSTDTLAINEQFF. The CDR3 nucleotides are TGTGCCAGCAGTACAGACACACTAGCGATCAATGAGCAGTTCTTC.

This clonotype has just a few counts. The chain links TRBV12-3 or TRBV12-4 to TRBJ1-2; no definite D call. This CDR3 comprises 12 residues. Trimming took off 6 bases at V and 5 bases at J, with 10 bases between the two ends. The CDR3 nucleotides are TGTGCCAGCAGGGACGCTAGATATGGCTACACCTTC. It yields the protein CASRDARYGYTF.

Ten or more counts support this clonotype. V is TRBV29-1 and J is TRBJ1-1, with D unresolved. CDR3 length: 14 amino acids. With 6 bases removed from V and 4 bases from J, the gap between germline ends came to 18 bases. Germline values: CDR1 SQVTM, CDR2 ANQGSEA. The CDR3 sequence: CSVFEQSPVTEAFF. CDR3 in DNA: TGCAGCGTATTTGAACAAAGCCCGGTCACTGAAGCTTTCTTT.

This clonotype was observed at least ten times. This chain joins TRBV20-1 and TRBJ2-3, with no clear D. V shed 3 bases and J shed 4 bases, with 23 bases lying between them. The CDR3 loop spans 17 amino acids. Germline values: CDR1 DFQATT, CDR2 SNEGSKA (reference sequence). This CDR3 reads CSASSVSWASKADTQYF. The CDR3 bases are TGCAGTGCTAGTTCGGTATCGTGGGCGAGTAAGGCAGATACGCAGTATTTT.

The table lists this clonotype with many counts. The chain uses TRBV2 and TRBJ2-1; weak D call: TRBD1 (6 bases). CDR3 length equals 13 residues. With 5 bases removed from V and 4 bases from J, the gap between germline ends came to 9 bases. Germline loops: CDR1 SNHLY, CDR2 FYNNEI. CDR3 in amino acids: CASSSQGYNEQFF. DNA of the CDR3: TGTGCCAGCAGTAGCCAGGGGTACAATGAGCAGTTCTTC.

This clonotype occurred a few times. J is TRBJ2-4 and V is TRBV2, with 11 bases identical to TRBD2. Germline loops: CDR1 SNHLY, CDR2 FYNNEI. The V gene end was trimmed by 6 bases and the J gene end by 3 bases; junction bases not matched to a gene: 7. The CDR3 contains 16 residues. CDR3 nucleotides: TGTGCCAGCAGAGATAGGACTAGCGGGCTCAAAAACATTCAGTACTTC. Its protein is CASRDRTSGLKNIQYF. Full variable domain (rest looked up from reference TRBV2 and TRBJ2-4): EPEVTQTPSHQVTQMGQEVILRCVPISNHLYFYWYRQILGQKVEFLVSFYNNEISEKSEIFDDQFSVERPDGSNFTLKIRSTKLEDSAMYFCASRDRTSGLKNIQYFGAGTRLSVL.

In its sample, this clonotype was seen many times. The chain employs TRBV12-3 or TRBV12-4 and TRBJ2-5; 7 bases align to TRBD2. The CDR3 totals 16 residues. The V gene end was trimmed by 3 bases and the J gene end by 3 bases; junction bases not matched to a gene: 10. The CDR3 region has the DNA TGTGCCAGCAGTTTGGGAGGCGGGAGACTAAAAGAGACCCAGTACTTC. The encoded protein is CASSLGGGRLKETQYF.

This clonotype showed up many times. The chain links TRBV13 to TRBJ2-7; 8 nucleotides match TRBD1. Looked up from germline, CDR1 is PRHDT and CDR2 is FYEKMQ (reference sequence). The length of the CDR3 is 13 residues. Trimming at V came to 5 bases and at J to 7 bases, leaving 7 bases not matched to a gene. The CDR3 DNA sequence: TGTGCCAGCAGCCTACCACAGGGGGATGAGCAGTACTTC. It specifies CASSLPQGDEQYF.

The J gene is TRBJ2-1, the V gene TRBV6-2 or TRBV6-3; D tentatively reads TRBD1 or TRBD2 (5 bases each). The V end lost 2 bases, the J end lost 9 bases, and 20 bases lay between the germline ends. CDR3 length: 16 amino acids. CDR1 and CDR2 from the germline V gene are MNHEY and SVGEGT. This chain's CDR3 is CASSYIRDGKGSEQFF. The CDR3, as DNA: TGTGCCAGCAGTTACATCCGGGACGGGAAAGGGTCTGAGCAGTTCTTC.

This sequence joins TRBV18 and TRBJ2-3; 12 bases match TRBD1. Trimming removed 2 bases from V and 6 bases from J; junction bases left unmatched: 0. In germline, CDR1 is KGHSH, CDR2 LQKENI. This CDR3 contains 14 residues. The CDR3 DNA follows: TGTGCCAGCTCACCAGGGACAGGGGGCGATACGCAGTATTTT. Its protein product is CASSPGTGGDTQYF.

This clonotype came up a few times. The rearrangement joins TRBV4-1 to TRBJ2-4; D possibly corresponds to TRBD2 (5 bases). Trimming stripped 7 bases from V and 0 bases from J, with 10 bases between. Looked up from germline, CDR1 is MGHRA and CDR2 is YSYEKL. The CDR3 runs to 14 residues. The CDR3 protein is CASTPREAKNIQYF. DNA of the CDR3: TGCGCCAGCACCCCCCGGGAAGCCAAAAACATTCAGTACTTC.

The gene calls are TRBV6-1 and TRBJ2-7, with 8 bases aligning to TRBD2. J was trimmed by 3 bases and V by 6 bases; bases with no gene match: 10. In germline, CDR1 is MNHNS, CDR2 SASEGT. The CDR3 is made up of 15 amino acids. The CDR3 reads CASSRELAVRYEQYF. As DNA, the CDR3 is TGTGCCAGCAGCAGAGAACTAGCGGTCCGCTACGAGCAGTACTTC.

This chain uses TRBV12-3 or TRBV12-4 with TRBJ2-1; 10 bases are shared with TRBD2. The length of the CDR3 is 15 residues. V shed 6 bases and J 2 bases; nucleotides not matched to a gene: 4. The CDR3, as DNA: TGTGCCAGCAGACCAGCGGGGGGGCCCTACAATGAGCAGTTCTTC. Protein: CASRPAGGPYNEQFF.

This clonotype occurred a few times. This chain connects TRBV7-2 to TRBJ2-3, with D uncertain. Germline V CDR1 and CDR2: SGHTA, FQGNSA. With 4 bases removed from V and 4 bases from J, the gap between germline ends came to 12 bases. CDR3 length: 14 residues. The CDR3 DNA is TGTGCCAGCAGCTCCAAGCTTGGCCCAGATACGCAGTATTTT. Protein: CASSSKLGPDTQYF.

V gene TRBV5-1 combines with J gene TRBJ2-1; D not certain. V lost 0 bases to trimming and J lost 2 bases, with 12 bases between them. The CDR3 has 16 amino acids. Germline V lookup: CDR1 SGHRS, CDR2 YFSETQ. The CDR3 region has the DNA TGCGCCAGCAGCTTGGCCCCGTCCGTGGCCTACAATGAGCAGTTCTTC. Encoded protein: CASSLAPSVAYNEQFF. Variable domain in full (rest from reference TRBV5-1 and TRBJ2-1): KAGVTQTPRYLIKTRGQQVTLSCSPISGHRSVSWYQQTPGQGLQFLFEYFSETQRNKGNFPGRFSGRQFSNSRSEMNVSTLELGDSALYLCASSLAPSVAYNEQFFGPGTRLTVL.

This clonotype was counted between two and nine times. CDR3 amino acids: CASSPLRGGGAVNTGELFF. CDR3 nucleotides: TGTGCCAGCAGCCCACTCCGGGGCGGGGGGGCCGTGAACACCGGGGAGCTGTTTTTT. The rearrangement uses TRBV4-2 and TRBJ2-2; 9 nucleotides agree with TRBD2. From germline, CDR1 is LGHNA and CDR2 YNFKEQ. The V and J ends lost 4 bases and 1 base, in that order; junction bases with no gene match: 13. The CDR3 contains 19 residues.

In its sample, this clonotype was seen many times. CDR3 coding DNA: TGTGCCACCAGTGATAAAACAGTGATCTACAATGAGCAGTTCTTC. Its translation is CATSDKTVIYNEQFF. This chain links TRBV24-1 with TRBJ2-1; D is ambiguous. CDR1 and CDR2 from the germline V gene are KGHDR and SFDVKD. Trimming took 3 bases from V and 3 from J, leaving 11 bases between them. This CDR3 is 15 amino acids long.

This chain uses TRBV6-1 with TRBJ2-5; 7 nucleotides agree with TRBD2. Trimming removed 7 bases from V and 5 bases from J; junction bases left unmatched: 16. Germline-derived CDR1 and CDR2 are MNHNS and SASEGT. The CDR3 is 16 residues long. The CDR3 region is CASTPRGRIPGETQYF. DNA for the CDR3: TGTGCCAGCACTCCACGCGGGAGAATACCCGGGGAGACCCAGTACTTC.

With regard to this clonotype: One base away lies a much larger clone, so this may be a sequencing read error. The rearrangement uses TRBV12-3 or TRBV12-4 and TRBJ2-5; 7 positions match TRBD1. V lost 5 bases and J lost 2; bases outside the gene matches: 2. This CDR3 comprises 13 residues. DNA of the CDR3: TGTGCCAGCAGTGCGACAGGGCAAGAGACCCAGTACTTC. This translates into CASSATGQETQYF.

This clonotype was counted ten times or more. CDR3 sequence reads: CASSYHPGGTDTQYF. The CDR3 DNA is TGTGCCAGCAGCTATCACCCGGGAGGAACAGATACGCAGTATTTT. The rearrangement links TRBV7-2 to TRBJ2-3; 7 bases match TRBD2. The CDR3 length is 15 residues. Germline values: CDR1 SGHTA, CDR2 FQGNSA. Trimming removed 4 bases from V and 3 bases from J; junction bases left unmatched: 7.

The rearrangement uses TRBV6-5 and TRBJ2-7; TRBD2 matches 10 bases. Germline loops: CDR1 MNHEY, CDR2 SVGAGI. The length of the CDR3 is 16 residues. V gave up 2 bases and J gave up 2 bases; unmatched junction bases: 6. The CDR3 sequence: CASSYAGLATTYEQYF. The CDR3 region has the DNA TGTGCCAGCAGTTACGCGGGACTAGCGACAACCTACGAGCAGTACTTC.